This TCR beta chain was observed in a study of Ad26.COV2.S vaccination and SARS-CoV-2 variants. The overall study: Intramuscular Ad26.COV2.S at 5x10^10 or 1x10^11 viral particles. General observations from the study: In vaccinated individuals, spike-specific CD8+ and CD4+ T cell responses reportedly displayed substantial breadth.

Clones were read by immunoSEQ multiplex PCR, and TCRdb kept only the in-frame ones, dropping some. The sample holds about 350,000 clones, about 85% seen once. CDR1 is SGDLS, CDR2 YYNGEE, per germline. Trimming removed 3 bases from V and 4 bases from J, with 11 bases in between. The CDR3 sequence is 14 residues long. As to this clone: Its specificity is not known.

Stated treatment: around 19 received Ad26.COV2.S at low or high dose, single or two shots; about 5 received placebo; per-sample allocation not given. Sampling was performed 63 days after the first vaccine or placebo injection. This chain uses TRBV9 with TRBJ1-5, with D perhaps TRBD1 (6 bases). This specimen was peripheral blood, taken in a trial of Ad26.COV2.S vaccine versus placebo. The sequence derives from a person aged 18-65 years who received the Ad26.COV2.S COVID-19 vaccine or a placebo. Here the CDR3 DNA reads TGTGCCAGCAGCGGAGGACAGCCGAATCAGCCCCAGCATTTT. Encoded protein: CASSGGQPNQPQHF.